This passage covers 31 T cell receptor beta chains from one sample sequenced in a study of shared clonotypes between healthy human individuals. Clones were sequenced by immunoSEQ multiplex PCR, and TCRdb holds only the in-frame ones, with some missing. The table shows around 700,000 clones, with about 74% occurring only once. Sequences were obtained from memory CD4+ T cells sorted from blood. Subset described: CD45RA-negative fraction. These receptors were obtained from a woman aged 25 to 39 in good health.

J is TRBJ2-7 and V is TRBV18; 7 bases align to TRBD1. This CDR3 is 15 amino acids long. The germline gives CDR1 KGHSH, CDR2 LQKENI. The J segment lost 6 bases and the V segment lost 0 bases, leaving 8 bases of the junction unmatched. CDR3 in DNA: TGTGCCAGCTCACCACCGCAGGGGGAGCTGAGCGAGCAGTACTTC. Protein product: CASSPPQGELSEQYF.

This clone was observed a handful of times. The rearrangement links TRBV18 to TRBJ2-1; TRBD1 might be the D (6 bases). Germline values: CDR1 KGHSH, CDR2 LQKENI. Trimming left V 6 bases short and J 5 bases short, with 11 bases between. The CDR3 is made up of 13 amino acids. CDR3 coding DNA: TGTGCCAGCTCGACAAACAGGGACAATGAGCAGTTCTTC. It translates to CASSTNRDNEQFF.

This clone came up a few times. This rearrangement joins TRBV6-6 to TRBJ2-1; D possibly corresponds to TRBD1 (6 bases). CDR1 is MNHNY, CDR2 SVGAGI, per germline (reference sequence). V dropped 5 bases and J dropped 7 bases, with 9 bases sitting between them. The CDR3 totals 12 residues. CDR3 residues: CASSPQGNEQFF. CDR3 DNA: TGTGCCAGCAGTCCCCAGGGGAATGAGCAGTTCTTC.

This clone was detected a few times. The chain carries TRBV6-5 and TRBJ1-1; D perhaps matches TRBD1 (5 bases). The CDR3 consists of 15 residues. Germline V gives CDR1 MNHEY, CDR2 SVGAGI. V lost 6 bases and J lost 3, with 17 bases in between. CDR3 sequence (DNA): TGTGCCAGCAGCCTTGGGGCCGGGACCCACACTGAAGCTTTCTTT. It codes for CASSLGAGTHTEAFF.

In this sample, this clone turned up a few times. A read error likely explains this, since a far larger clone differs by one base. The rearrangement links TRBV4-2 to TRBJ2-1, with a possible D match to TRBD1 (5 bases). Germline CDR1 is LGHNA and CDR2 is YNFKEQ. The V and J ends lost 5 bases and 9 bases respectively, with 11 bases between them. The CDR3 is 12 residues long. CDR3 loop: CASSSQATEQFF. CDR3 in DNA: TGTGCCAGCAGCTCACAGGCGACTGAGCAGTTCTTC.

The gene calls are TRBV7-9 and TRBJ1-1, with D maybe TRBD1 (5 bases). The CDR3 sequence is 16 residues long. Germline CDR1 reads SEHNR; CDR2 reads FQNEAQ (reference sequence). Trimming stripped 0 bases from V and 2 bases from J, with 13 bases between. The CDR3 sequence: CASSLAATRDNTEAFF. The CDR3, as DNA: TGTGCCAGCAGCTTAGCGGCAACCCGGGACAACACTGAAGCTTTCTTT. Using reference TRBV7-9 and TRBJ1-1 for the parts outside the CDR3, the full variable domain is DTGVSQNPRHKITKRGQNVTFRCDPISEHNRLYWYRQTLGQGPEFLTYFQNEAQLEKSRLLSDRFSAERPKGSFSTLEIQRTEQGDSAMYLCASSLAATRDNTEAFFGQGTRLTVV.

Here the CDR3 reads CASSPSGLAGDEQYF. The CDR3 DNA reads TGTGCCAGCAGCCCTAGTGGGCTAGCGGGAGACGAGCAGTACTTC. V usage is TRBV7-2 and J usage is TRBJ2-7; 10 positions agree with TRBD2. Unmatched junction bases numbered 9, after V lost 5 bases and J lost 5 bases. The CDR3 contains 15 residues. The V gene's germline CDR1 is SGHTA and CDR2 FQGNSA.

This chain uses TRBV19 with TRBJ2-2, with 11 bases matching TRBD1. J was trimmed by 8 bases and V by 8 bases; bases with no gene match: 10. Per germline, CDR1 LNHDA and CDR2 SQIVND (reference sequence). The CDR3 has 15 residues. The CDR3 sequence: CASSTGTGGQGELFF. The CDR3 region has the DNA TGTGCCAGTTCAACCGGGACAGGGGGTCAGGGGGAGCTGTTTTTT.

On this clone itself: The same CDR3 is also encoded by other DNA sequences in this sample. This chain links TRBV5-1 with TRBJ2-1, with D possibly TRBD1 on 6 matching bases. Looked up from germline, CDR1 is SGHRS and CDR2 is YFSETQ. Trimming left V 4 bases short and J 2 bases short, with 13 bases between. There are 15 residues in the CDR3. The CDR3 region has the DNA TGCGCCAGCAGCCTTTCGTCAGGGGCCTACAATGAGCAGTTCTTC. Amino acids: CASSLSSGAYNEQFF.

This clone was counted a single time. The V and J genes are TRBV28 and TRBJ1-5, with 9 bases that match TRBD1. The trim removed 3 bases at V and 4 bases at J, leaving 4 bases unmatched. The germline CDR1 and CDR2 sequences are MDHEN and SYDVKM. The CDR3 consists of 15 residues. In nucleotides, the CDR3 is TGTGCCAGCAGTTTTCCTGGGACAGGGAATCAGCCCCAGCATTTT. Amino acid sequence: CASSFPGTGNQPQHF.

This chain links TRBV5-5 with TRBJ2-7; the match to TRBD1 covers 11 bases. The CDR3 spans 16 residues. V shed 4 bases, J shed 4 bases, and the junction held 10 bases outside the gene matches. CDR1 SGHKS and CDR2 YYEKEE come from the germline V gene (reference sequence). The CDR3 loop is CASSRGWGQGVYEQYF. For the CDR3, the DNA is TGTGCCAGCAGCCGGGGTTGGGGACAGGGGGTTTACGAGCAGTACTTC.

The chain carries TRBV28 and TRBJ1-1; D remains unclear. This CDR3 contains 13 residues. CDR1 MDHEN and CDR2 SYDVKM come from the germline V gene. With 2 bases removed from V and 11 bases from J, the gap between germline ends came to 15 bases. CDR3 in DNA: TGTGCCAGCAGTTTACCCGGCCTCTCGTCCGCTTTCTTT. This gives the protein CASSLPGLSSAFF.

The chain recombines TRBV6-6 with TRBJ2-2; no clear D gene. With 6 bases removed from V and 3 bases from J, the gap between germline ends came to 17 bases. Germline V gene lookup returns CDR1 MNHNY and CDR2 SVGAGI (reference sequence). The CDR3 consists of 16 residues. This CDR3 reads CASSLLRAGDTGELFF. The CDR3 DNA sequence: TGTGCCAGCAGCCTACTTAGGGCTGGAGACACCGGGGAGCTGTTTTTT.

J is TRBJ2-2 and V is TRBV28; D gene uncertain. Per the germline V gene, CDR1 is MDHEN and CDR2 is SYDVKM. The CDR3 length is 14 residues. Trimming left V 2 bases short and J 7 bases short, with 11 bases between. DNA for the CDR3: TGTGCCAGCAGTTTAGGGGAATGGGGCGGGGAGCTGTTTTTT. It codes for CASSLGEWGGELFF.

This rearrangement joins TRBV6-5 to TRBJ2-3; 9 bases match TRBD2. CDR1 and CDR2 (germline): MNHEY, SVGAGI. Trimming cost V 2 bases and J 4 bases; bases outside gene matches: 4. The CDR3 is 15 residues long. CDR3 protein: CASSYVAGASDTQYF. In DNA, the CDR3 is TGTGCCAGCAGTTACGTAGCGGGGGCTTCAGATACGCAGTATTTT.

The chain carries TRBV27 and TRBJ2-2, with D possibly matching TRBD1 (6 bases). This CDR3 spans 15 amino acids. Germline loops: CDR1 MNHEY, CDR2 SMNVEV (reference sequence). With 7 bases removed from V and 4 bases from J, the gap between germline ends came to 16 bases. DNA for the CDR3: TGTGCCAGCAACCCCCAGGGGCTCGGCACCGGGGAGCTGTTTTTT. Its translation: CASNPQGLGTGELFF.

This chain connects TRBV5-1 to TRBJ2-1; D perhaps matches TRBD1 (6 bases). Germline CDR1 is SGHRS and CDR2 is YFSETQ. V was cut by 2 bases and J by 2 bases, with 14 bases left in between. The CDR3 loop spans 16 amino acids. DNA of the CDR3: TGCGCCAGCAGCTTACAGGGTTTGGGAACCTACAATGAGCAGTTCTTC. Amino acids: CASSLQGLGTYNEQFF.

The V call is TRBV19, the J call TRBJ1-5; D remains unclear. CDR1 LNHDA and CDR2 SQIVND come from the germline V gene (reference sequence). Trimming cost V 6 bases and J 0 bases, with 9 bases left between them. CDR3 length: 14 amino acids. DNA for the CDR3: TGTGCCAGTAGGAAAGAAGGTAGCAATCAGCCCCAGCATTTT. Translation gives CASRKEGSNQPQHF. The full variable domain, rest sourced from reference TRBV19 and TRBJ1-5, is DGGITQSPKYLFRKEGQNVTLSCEQNLNHDAMYWYRQDPGQGLRLIYYSQIVNDFQKGDIAEGYSVSREKKESFPLTVTSAQKNPTAFYLCASRKEGSNQPQHFGDGTRLSIL.

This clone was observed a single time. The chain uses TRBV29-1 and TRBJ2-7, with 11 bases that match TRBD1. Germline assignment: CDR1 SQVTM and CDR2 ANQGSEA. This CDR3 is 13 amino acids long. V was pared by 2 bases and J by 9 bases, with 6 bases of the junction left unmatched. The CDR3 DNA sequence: TGCAGCGTTGAACTTCACGGGACAGGGGGGCAGTACTTC. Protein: CSVELHGTGGQYF.

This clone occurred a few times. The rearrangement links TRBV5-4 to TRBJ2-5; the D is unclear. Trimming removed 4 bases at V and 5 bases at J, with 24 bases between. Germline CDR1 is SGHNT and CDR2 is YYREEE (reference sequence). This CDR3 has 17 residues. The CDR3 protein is CASSIAGYPPTRETQYF. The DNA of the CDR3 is TGTGCCAGCAGCATAGCCGGCTACCCCCCTACGAGGGAGACCCAGTACTTC.

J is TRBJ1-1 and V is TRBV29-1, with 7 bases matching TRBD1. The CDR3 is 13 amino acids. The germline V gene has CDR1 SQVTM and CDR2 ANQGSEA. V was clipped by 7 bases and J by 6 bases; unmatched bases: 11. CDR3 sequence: CSATAGGGSEAFF. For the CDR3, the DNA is TGCAGCGCCACGGCAGGGGGAGGGTCTGAAGCTTTCTTT.

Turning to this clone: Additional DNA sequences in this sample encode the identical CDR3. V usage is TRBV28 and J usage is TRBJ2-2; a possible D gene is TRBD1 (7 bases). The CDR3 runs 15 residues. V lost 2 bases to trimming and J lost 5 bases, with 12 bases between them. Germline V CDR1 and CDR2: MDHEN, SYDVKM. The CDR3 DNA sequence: TGTGCCAGCAGTTTAACAGGGGCGGGAACCGGGGAGCTGTTTTTT. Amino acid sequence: CASSLTGAGTGELFF.

The CDR3 loop reads CASSLGTTSTDTQYF. DNA of the CDR3: TGCGCCAGCAGCCTCGGTACTACTAGCACAGATACGCAGTATTTT. V usage is TRBV5-1 and J usage is TRBJ2-3; D gene uncertain. The CDR3 runs to 15 residues. Germline CDR1 and CDR2: SGHRS and YFSETQ. Between the trimmed V and J ends, which lost 4 bases and 0 bases, there was a span of 12 bases.

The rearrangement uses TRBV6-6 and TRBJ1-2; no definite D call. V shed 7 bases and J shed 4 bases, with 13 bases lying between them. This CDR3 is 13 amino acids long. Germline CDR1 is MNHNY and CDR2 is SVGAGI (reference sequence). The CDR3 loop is CASNPSMTYGYTF. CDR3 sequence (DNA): TGTGCCAGCAACCCCTCCATGACCTATGGCTACACCTTC.

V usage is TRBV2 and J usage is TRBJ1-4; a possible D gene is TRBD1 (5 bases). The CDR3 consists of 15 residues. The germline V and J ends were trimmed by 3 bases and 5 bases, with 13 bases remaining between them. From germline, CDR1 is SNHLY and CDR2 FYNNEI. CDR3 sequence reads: CASSDGAGPNEKLFF. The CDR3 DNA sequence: TGTGCCAGCAGTGATGGGGCAGGCCCGAATGAAAAACTGTTTTTT.

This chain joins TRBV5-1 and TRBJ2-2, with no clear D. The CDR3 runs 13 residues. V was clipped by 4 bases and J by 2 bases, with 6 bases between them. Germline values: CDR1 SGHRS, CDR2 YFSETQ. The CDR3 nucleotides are TGCGCCAGCAGCGTGAGTAACACCGGGGAGCTGTTTTTT. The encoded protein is CASSVSNTGELFF.

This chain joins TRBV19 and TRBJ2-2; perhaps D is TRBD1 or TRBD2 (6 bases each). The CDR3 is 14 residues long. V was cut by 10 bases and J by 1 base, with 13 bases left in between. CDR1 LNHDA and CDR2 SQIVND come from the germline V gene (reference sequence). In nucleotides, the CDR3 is TGTGCCACTAAGGGGGGACAGAACACCGGGGAGCTGTTTTTT. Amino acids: CATKGGQNTGELFF. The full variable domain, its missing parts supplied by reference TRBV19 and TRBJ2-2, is DGGITQSPKYLFRKEGQNVTLSCEQNLNHDAMYWYRQDPGQGLRLIYYSQIVNDFQKGDIAEGYSVSREKKESFPLTVTSAQKNPTAFYLCATKGGQNTGELFFGEGSRLTVL.

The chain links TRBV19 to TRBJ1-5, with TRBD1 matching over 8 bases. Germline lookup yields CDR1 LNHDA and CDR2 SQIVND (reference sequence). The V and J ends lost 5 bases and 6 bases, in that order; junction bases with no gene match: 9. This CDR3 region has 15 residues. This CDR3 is CASSGQGAFVQPQHF. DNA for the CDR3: TGTGCCAGTAGTGGCCAGGGGGCATTTGTTCAGCCCCAGCATTTT. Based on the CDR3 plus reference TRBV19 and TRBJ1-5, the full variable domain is DGGITQSPKYLFRKEGQNVTLSCEQNLNHDAMYWYRQDPGQGLRLIYYSQIVNDFQKGDIAEGYSVSREKKESFPLTVTSAQKNPTAFYLCASSGQGAFVQPQHFGDGTRLSIL.

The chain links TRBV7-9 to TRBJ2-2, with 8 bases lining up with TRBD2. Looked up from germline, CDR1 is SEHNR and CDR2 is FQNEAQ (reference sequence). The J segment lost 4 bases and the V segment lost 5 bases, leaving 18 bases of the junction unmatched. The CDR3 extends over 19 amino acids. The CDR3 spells CASSPPRLARGVSTGELFF. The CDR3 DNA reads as TGTGCCAGCAGCCCCCCGAGACTAGCGAGGGGAGTCAGCACCGGGGAGCTGTTTTTT.

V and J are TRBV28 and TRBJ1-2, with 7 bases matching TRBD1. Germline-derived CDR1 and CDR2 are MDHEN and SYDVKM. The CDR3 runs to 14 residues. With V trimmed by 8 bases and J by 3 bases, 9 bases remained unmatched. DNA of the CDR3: TGTGCCAGCCTTACCGCCGGGACAGACTATGGCTACACCTTC. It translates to CASLTAGTDYGYTF.

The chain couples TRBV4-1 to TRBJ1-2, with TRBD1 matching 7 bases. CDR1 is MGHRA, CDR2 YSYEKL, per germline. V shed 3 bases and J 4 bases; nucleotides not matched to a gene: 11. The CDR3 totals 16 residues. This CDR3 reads CASSQPGQKISYGYTF. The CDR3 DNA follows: TGCGCCAGCAGCCAGCCGGGACAGAAGATTTCCTATGGCTACACCTTC.